This entry features one T cell receptor beta chain sequence. Only in-frame clones appear in the TCRdb table, and some are missing; sequencing was by immunoSEQ multiplex PCR. Among 200,000 or so clones, 65% to 90% were seen once, and the ten largest hold 3% to 4.5%. These data belong to a study of blood T cell repertoires in COVID-19. Material: PBMCs or T cells enriched from blood (not recorded which). This receptor was taken from a woman aged 40-49 years with acute COVID-19.

The CDR3 sequence is CASRGGSTDNQPQHF. The CDR3 DNA follows: TGTGCCAGTAGGGGAGGCTCCACGGACAATCAGCCCCAGCATTTT. This sequence joins TRBV19 and TRBJ1-5; unclear D gene. The CDR3 covers 15 residues. Germline-derived CDR1 and CDR2 are LNHDA and SQIVND (reference sequence). Between the trimmed V and J ends, which lost 6 bases and 3 bases, there was a span of 15 bases.